Sequencing of this T cell receptor (beta chain) was carried out in a study of shared clonotypes between healthy human individuals. Germline assignment: CDR1 SGHRS and CDR2 YFSETQ. This CDR3 has 15 amino acids. The ends lost 1 base at V and 4 bases at J; junction bases unmatched: 4. Clones were sequenced by immunoSEQ multiplex PCR, and TCRdb holds only the in-frame ones, with some missing. The sample lists roughly 1,500,000 clones; approximately 98.5% were seen once. This TCR was recovered from a man younger than 45 in good health. Sequenced material: naive CD4+ T cells sorted from blood. Subset of the sample: CD45RA+ positively selected. The rearrangement links TRBV5-1 to TRBJ2-3, with TRBD1 matching over 9 bases. The CDR3 DNA reads as TGCGCCAGCAGCTTGAGGGACAGGGTTTCAGATACGCAGTATTTT. Its translation: CASSLRDRVSDTQYF.